This TCR beta chain was sequenced for a study of blood T cell repertoires in COVID-19. About the research overall: There were acute and convalescent COVID-19 samples, and they came from the United States, Italy and Spain. PBMCs, B-cell-depleted T cells, or T cells were the source of the cDNA or gDNA that made up the material.

Original processing notes: Researchers report that nucleated cell counts were estimated from reference gene primer amplification. Repertoires were generated with immunoSEQ multiplex PCR, while TCRdb's copy carries only in-frame clones and drops some. That table furnishes V, J and clone size, whereas the DNA furnished D and trimming. The repertoire holds about 140,000 clones, 88% seen once, with more than 9% in the top ten. With V trimmed by 2 bases and J by 0 bases, 7 bases remained unmatched. Germline assignment: CDR1 MNHEY and CDR2 SVGEGT. There are 19 residues in the CDR3. The sequence came from a man aged 45-60 years with active or convalescent COVID-19. J is TRBJ2-1 and V is TRBV6-2 or TRBV6-3; 13 nucleotides agree with TRBD2. The material sequenced was peripheral blood. CDR3 nucleotides: TGTGCCAGCAGTTACGAGACTAGCGGGAGGACAATCTCCTACAATGAGCAGTTCTTC. Translation gives CASSYETSGRTISYNEQFF.